The text below deals with one T cell receptor beta chain. The sample holds one count of this clone. Its specific antigen is unknown. Per-nucleotide qualities are absent, and no much larger clonotype sits a single base away. The library relied on the immunoSEQ multiplex PCR assay. In the source study's methods: To diagnose cytomegalovirus status from the catalog of TCR beta chain sequences, a statistical classification framework was built. TCRdb re-hosts the immuneACCESS table, in-frame sequences only. Its copies lack some clones; in the studies checked, an unresolved V gene accounts for under half of them, and the cause for the rest is not known. V and J calls and clone size are those listed in that table; D and trimming were worked out from the DNA. This sample lists around 300,000 clones; roughly 85% were detected once. The ten largest clonotypes hold 0.95% to 1.1% of the sample. Measured from the cysteine to the phenylalanine, the CDR3 is 12 residues long. The kept DNA is CDR3 alone, 36 bases in frame from the first base. V sheds 5 bases and J sheds 4 bases, leaving 8 bases between their ends. In the germline V gene (reference sequence), CDR1 corresponds to MNHNY and CDR2 to SVGAGI.

The donors were included in the validation cohort of over a hundred subjects, a group kept apart from the roughly 610-subject first cohort. The data were obtained in a study of cytomegalovirus exposure and HLA in healthy donors listed by TCRdb under 2017. Some background on the complete study: According to a later analysis, one platform produced both the 120 validation repertoires and the approximately 600 repertoires of the first cohort. A separate validation cohort of roughly 120 different subjects was used in addition to the roughly 670-subject first cohort. The study aimed to test whether signatures of past pathogen exposure could be identified by cataloging public T cell receptors. To predict cytomegalovirus infection status, the study brought together high-throughput TCR immunosequencing, statistical association of individual TCRs with disease status, and machine learning.

Overall study outcomes, separate from this receptor: It was suggested by the authors that the approach could potentially be generalized to other disease states and immunological phenotypes. The classifier was reported to diagnose cytomegalovirus status with high specificity and sensitivity in both the original cohort and the validation cohort. Subsequent analysis determined that TCRs grouped into clusters in the first cohort also showed a tendency toward co-occurrence across the 120 validation repertoires, and about 94% of cluster scores exceeded 0. The study listed 164 TCR beta chains as associated with cytomegalovirus. A later analysis lacked HLA typing for the validation cohort, so it scored co-occurrence in that cohort across all 120 or so repertoires. Three of the identified cytomegalovirus-associated TCR beta chains were confirmed in vitro to be specific for cytomegalovirus antigens. Most TCR sequences were seen in very few donors, while some public TCRs were found in many individuals.

The chain couples TRBV6-6 to TRBJ1-2, with the D gene too uncertain to name. The TCR originated in a woman under 30 in good health and CMV-seronegative. Sequencing was done on a sample of PBMCs. This receptor has the CDR3 CASSLSGYGYTF. The DNA sequence follows: TGTGCCAGCAGTCTGAGCGGCTATGGCTACACCTTC.